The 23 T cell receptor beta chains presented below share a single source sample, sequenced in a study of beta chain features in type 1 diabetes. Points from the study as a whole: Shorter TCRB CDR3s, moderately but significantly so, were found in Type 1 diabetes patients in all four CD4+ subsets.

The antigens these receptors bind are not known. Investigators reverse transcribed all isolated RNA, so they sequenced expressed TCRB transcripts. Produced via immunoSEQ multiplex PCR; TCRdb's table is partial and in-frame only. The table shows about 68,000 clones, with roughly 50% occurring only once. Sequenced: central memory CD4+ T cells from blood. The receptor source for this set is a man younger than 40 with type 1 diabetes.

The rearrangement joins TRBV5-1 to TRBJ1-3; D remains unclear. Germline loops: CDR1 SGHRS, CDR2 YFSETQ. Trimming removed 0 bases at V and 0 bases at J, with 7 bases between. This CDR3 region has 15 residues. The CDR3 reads CASSLAGISGNTIYF. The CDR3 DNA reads TGCGCCAGCAGCTTGGCCGGGATCTCTGGAAACACCATATATTTT.

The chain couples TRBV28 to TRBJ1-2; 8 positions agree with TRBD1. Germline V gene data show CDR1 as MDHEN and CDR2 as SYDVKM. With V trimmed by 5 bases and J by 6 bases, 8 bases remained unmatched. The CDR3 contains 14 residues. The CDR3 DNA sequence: TGTGCCAGCAGTCCTCCGGGACAGGCGCATGGCTACACCTTC. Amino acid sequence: CASSPPGQAHGYTF.

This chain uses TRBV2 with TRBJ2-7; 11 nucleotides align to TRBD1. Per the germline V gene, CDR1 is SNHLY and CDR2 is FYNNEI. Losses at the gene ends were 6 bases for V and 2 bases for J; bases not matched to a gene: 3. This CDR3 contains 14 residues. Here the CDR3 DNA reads TGTGCCAGCAGCGGGACAGGGGGGACCTACGAGCAGTACTTC. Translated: CASSGTGGTYEQYF. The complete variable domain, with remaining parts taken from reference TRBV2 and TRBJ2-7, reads EPEVTQTPSHQVTQMGQEVILRCVPISNHLYFYWYRQILGQKVEFLVSFYNNEISEKSEIFDDQFSVERPDGSNFTLKIRSTKLEDSAMYFCASSGTGGTYEQYFGPGTRLTVT.

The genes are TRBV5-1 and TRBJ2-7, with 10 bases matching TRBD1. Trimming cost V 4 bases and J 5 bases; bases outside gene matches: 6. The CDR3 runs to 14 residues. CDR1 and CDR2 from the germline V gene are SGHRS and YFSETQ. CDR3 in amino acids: CASSLGQGFNEQYF. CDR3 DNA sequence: TGCGCCAGCAGCCTGGGACAGGGGTTCAACGAGCAGTACTTC.

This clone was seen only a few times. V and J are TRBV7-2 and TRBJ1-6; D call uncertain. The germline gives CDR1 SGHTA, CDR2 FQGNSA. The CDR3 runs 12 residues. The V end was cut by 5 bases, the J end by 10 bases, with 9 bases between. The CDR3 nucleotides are TGTGCCAGCAGCCTAGGGAGATCACCCCTCCACTTT. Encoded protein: CASSLGRSPLHF.

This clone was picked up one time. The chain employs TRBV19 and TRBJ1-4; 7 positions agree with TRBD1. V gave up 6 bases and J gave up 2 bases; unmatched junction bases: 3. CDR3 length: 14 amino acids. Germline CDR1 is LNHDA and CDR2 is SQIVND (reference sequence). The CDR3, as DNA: TGTGCCAGTAGCCCGACAGGGACTAATGAAAAACTGTTTTTT. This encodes CASSPTGTNEKLFF. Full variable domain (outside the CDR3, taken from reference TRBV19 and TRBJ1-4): DGGITQSPKYLFRKEGQNVTLSCEQNLNHDAMYWYRQDPGQGLRLIYYSQIVNDFQKGDIAEGYSVSREKKESFPLTVTSAQKNPTAFYLCASSPTGTNEKLFFGSGTQLSVL.

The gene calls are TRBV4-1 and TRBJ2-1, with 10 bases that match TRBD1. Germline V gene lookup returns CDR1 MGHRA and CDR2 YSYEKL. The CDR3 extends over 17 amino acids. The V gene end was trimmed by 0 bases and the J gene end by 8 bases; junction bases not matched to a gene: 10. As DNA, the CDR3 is TGCGCCAGCAGCCAAGACCCCCCGGACAGGGGGATAGATGAGCAGTTCTTC. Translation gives CASSQDPPDRGIDEQFF.

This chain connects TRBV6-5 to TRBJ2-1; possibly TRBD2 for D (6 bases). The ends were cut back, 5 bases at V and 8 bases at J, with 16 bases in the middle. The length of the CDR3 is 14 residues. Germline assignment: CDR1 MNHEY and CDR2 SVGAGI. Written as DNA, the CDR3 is TGTGCCAGCAGTCGGGACTCTCCTGGAGATGAGCAGTTCTTC. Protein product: CASSRDSPGDEQFF.

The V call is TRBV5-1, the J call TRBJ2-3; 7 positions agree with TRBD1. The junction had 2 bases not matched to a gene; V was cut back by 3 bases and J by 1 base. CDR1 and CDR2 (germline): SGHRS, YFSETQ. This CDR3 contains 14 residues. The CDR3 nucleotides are TGCGCCAGCAGCTCCGGACAGGGCACAGATACGCAGTATTTT. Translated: CASSSGQGTDTQYF.

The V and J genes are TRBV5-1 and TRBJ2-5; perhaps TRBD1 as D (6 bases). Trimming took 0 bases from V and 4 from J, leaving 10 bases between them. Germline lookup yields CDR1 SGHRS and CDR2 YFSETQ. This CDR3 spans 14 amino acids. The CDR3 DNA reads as TGCGCCAGCAGCTTGGCCGGACAGTCAGAGACCCAGTACTTC. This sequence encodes CASSLAGQSETQYF.

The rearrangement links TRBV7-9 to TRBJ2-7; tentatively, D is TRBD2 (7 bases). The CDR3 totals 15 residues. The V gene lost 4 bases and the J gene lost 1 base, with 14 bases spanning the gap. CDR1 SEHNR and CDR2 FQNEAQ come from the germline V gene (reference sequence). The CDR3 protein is CASSSGAGASYEQYF. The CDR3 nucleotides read TGTGCCAGCAGCTCAGGGGCGGGGGCTTCCTACGAGCAGTACTTC.

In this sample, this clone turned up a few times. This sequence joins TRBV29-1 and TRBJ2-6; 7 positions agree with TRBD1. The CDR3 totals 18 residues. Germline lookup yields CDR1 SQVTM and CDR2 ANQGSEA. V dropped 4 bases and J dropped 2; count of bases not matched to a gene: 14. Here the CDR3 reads CSVATLRQGVTGANVLTF. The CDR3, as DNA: TGCAGCGTTGCCACCCTCAGACAGGGAGTTACTGGGGCCAACGTCCTGACTTTC.

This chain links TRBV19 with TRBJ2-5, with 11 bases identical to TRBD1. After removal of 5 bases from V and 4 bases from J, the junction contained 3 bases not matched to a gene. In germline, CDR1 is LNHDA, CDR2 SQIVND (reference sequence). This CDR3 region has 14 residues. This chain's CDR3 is CASSSDRGRETQYF. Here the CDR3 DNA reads TGTGCCAGTAGTTCGGACAGGGGGCGAGAGACCCAGTACTTC.

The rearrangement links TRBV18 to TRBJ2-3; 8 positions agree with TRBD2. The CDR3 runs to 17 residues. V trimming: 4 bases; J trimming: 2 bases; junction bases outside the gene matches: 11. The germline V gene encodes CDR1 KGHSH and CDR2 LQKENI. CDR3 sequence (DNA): TGTGCCAGCTCACAAGGGTTCGCGGGAGGATTCACAGATACGCAGTATTTT. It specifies CASSQGFAGGFTDTQYF.

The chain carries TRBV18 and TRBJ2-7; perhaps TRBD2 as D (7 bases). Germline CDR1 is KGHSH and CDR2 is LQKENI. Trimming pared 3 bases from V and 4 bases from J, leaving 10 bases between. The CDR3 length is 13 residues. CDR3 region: CASSPGGLYEQYF. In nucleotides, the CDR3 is TGTGCCAGCTCACCGGGGGGGCTGTACGAGCAGTACTTC.

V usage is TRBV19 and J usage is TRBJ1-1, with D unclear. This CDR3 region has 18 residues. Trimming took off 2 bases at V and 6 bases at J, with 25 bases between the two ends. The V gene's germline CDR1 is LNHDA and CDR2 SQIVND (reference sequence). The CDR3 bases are TGTGCCAGTAGTATAATCGAGGAGGGAGGCAACCACGACGCTGAAGCTTTCTTT. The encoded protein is CASSIIEEGGNHDAEAFF.

The CDR3 spells CASSQGGFGANVLTF. CDR3 bases: TGTGCCAGCAGCCAAGGAGGGTTTGGGGCCAACGTCCTGACTTTC. V gene TRBV14 combines with J gene TRBJ2-6; maybe TRBD2 (5 bases). This CDR3 is 15 amino acids long. CDR1 is SGHDN and CDR2 is FVKESK in the germline V gene. Trimming shortened V by 1 base and J by 3 bases, and 7 bases separated the two germline ends. Variable domain in full (rest from reference TRBV14 and TRBJ2-6): EAGVTQFPSHSVIEKGQTVTLRCDPISGHDNLYWYRRVMGKEIKFLLHFVKESKQDESGMPNNRFLAERTGGTYSTLKVQPAELEDSGVYFCASSQGGFGANVLTFGAGSRLTVL.

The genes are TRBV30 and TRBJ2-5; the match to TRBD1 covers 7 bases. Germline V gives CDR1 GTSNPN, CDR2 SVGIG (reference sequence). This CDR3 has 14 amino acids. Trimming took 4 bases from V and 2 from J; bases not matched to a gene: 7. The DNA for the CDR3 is TGTGCCTGGAACAGGGACAGTACACAAGAGACCCAGTACTTC. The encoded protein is CAWNRDSTQETQYF.

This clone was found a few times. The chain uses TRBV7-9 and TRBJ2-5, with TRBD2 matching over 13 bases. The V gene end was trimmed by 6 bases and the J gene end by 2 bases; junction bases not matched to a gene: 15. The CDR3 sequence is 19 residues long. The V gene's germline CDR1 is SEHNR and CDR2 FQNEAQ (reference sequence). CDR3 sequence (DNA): TGTGCCAGCAGTCCTGGGGGGACTAGCGGGACTCTTCTGCAAGAGACCCAGTACTTC. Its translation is CASSPGGTSGTLLQETQYF.

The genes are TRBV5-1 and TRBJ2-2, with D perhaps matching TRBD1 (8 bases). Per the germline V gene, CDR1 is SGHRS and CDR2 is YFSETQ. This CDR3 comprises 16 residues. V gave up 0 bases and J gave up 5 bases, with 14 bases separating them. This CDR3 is CASSLEGGDRTGELFF. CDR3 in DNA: TGCGCCAGCAGCTTGGAGGGGGGGGACAGGACCGGGGAGCTGTTTTTT.

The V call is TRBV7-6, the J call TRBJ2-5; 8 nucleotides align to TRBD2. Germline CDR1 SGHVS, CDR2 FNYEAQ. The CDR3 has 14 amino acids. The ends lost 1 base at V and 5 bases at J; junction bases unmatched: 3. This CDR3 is CASSLGLAGETQYF. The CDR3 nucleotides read TGTGCCAGCAGCTTAGGCCTAGCGGGCGAGACCCAGTACTTC.

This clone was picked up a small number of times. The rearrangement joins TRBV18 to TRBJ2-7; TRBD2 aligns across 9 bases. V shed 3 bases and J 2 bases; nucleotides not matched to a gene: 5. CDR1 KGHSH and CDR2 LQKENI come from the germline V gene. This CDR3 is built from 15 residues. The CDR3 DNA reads TGTGCCAGCTCACCTAGCGGGGGAGGACCCTACGAGCAGTACTTC. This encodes CASSPSGGGPYEQYF.

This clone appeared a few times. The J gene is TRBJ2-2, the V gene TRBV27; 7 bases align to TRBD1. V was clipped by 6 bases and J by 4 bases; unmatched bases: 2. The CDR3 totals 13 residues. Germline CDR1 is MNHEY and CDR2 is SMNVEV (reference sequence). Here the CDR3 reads CASRGQITGELFF. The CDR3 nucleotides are TGTGCCAGCAGGGGACAGATCACCGGGGAGCTGTTTTTT.